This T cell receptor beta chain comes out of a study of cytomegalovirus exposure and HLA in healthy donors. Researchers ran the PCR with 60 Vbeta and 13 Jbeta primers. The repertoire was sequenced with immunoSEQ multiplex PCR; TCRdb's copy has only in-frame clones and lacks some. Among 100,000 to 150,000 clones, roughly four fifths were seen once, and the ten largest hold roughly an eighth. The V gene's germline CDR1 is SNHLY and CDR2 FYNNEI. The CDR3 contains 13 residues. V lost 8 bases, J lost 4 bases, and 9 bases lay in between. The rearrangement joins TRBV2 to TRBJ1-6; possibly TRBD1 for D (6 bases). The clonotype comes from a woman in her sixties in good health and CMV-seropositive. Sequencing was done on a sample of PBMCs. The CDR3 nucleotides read TGTGCCAGCCAACAGGGTTATAATTCACCCCTCCACTTT. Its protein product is CASQQGYNSPLHF.